The subject of this entry is one TCR beta chain. Its specificity is unknown. The study ran its PCR with 60 Vbeta and 13 Jbeta primers. Measured with immunoSEQ multiplex PCR; TCRdb has only the in-frame clones, and not every one. The data show more than 150,000 clones, with around 80% seen just once and roughly 1.5% held by the top ten. The data are from a study of cytomegalovirus exposure and HLA in healthy donors. Study-level points and caveats: An observed cluster of highly shared sequence variants was recorded as a likely sequencing artifact.

Source material: PBMCs. This receptor was taken from a man aged 18-30 years in good health and CMV-seronegative.

The CDR3 sequence: CASSLDRGRRDNEQFF. CDR3 nucleotides: TGTGCCAGCAGCTTAGACAGGGGGCGCAGGGACAATGAGCAGTTCTTC. V gene TRBV7-9 combines with J gene TRBJ2-1, with TRBD1 matching 9 bases. Germline V lookup: CDR1 SEHNR, CDR2 FQNEAQ (reference sequence). CDR3 size: 16 residues. Germline trimming cut 1 base from V and 5 bases from J; bases unmatched to any gene: 6.